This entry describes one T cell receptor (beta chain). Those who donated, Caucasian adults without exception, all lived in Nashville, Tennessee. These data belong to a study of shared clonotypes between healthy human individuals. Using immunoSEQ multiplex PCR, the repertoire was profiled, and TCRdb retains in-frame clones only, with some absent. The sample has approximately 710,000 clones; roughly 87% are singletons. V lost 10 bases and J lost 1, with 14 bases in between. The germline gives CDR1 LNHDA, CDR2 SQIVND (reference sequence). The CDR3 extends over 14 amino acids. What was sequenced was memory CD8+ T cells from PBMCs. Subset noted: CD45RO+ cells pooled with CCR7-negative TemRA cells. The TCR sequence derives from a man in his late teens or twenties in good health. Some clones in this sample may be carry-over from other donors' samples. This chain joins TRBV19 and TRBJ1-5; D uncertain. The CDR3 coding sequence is TGTGCCACACGGGGTGGCCGGAGCAATCAGCCCCAGCATTTT. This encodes CATRGGRSNQPQHF.